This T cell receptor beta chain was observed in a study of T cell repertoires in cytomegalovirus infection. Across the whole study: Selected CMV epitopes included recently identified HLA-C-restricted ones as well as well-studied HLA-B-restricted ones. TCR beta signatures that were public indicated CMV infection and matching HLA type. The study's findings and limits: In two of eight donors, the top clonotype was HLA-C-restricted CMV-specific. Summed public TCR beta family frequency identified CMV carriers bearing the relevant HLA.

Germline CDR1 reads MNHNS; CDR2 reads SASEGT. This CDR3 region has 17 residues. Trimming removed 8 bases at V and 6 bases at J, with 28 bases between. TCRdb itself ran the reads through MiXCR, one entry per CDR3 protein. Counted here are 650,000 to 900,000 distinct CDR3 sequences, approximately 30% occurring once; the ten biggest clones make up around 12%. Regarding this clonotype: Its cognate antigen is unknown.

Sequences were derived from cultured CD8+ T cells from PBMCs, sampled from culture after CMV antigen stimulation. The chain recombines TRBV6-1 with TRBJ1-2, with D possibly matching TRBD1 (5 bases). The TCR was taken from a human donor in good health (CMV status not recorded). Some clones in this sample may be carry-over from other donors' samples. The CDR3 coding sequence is TGTGCCAGCCCTGATGGCCAGGGACCCTTCTGGGGGGATGGCTACACCTTC. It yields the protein CASPDGQGPFWGDGYTF.